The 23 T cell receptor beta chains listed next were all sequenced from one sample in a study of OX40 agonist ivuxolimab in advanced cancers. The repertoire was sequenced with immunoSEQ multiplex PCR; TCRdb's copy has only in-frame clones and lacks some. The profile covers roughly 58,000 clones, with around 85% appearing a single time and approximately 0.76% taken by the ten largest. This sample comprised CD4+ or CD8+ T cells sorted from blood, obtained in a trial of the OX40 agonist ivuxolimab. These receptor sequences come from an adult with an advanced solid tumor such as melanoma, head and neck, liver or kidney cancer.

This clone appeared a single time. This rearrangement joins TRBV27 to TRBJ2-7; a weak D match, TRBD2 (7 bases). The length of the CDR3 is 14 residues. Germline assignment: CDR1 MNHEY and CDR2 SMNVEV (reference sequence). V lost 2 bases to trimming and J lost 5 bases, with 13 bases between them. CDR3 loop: CASSLRGAVDEQYF. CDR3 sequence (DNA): TGTGCCAGCAGTTTACGGGGGGCTGTCGACGAGCAGTACTTC.

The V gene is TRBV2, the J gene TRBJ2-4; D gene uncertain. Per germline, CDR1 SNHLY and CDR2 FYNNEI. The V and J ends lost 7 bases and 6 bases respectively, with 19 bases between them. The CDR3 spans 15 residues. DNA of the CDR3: TGTGCCAGCATCAAAGACGGGCCCACCTCAAACATTCAGTACTTC. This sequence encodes CASIKDGPTSNIQYF.

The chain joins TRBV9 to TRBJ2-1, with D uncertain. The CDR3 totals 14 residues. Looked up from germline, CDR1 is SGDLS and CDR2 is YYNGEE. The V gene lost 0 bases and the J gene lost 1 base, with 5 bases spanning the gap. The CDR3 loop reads CASSVGKSYNEQFF. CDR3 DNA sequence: TGTGCCAGCAGCGTAGGGAAGTCCTACAATGAGCAGTTCTTC. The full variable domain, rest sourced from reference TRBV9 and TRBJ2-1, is DSGVTQTPKHLITATGQRVTLRCSPRSGDLSVYWYQQSLDQGLQFLIQYYNGEERAKGNILERFSAQQFPDLHSELNLSSLELGDSALYFCASSVGKSYNEQFFGPGTRLTVL.

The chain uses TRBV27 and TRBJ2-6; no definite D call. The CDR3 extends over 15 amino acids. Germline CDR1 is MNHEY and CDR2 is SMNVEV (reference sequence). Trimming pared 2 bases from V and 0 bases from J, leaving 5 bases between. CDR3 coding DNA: TGTGCCAGCAGTTTACTCAGCTCTGGGGCCAACGTCCTGACTTTC. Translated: CASSLLSSGANVLTF.

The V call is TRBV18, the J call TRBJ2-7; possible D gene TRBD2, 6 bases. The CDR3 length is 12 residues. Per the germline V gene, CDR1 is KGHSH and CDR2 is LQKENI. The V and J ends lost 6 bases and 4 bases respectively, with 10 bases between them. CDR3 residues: CASSPGGYEQYF. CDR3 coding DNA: TGTGCCAGCTCTCCCGGGGGATACGAGCAGTACTTC.

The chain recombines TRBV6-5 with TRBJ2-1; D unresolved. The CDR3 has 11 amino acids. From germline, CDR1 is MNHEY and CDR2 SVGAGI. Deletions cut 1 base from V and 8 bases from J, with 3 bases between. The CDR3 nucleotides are TGTGCCAGCAGTTACTATGATGAGCAGTTCTTC. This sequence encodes CASSYYDEQFF.

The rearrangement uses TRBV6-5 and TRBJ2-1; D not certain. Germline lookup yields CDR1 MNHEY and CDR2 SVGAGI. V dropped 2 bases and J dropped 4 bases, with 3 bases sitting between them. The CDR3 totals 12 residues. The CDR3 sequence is CASSYGYNEQFF. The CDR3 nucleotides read TGTGCCAGCAGTTACGGGTACAATGAGCAGTTCTTC.

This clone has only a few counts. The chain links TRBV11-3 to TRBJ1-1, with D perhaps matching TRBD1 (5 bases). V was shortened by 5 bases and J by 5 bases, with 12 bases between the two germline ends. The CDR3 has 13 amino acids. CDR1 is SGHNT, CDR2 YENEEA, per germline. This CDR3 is CASSRMGTTEAFF. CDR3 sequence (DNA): TGTGCCAGCAGCCGGATGGGGACGACTGAAGCTTTCTTT.

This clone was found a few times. The CDR3 reads CASSSGAANQPQHF. As DNA, the CDR3 is TGTGCCAGCAGCTCCGGGGCAGCTAATCAGCCCCAGCATTTT. The chain uses TRBV11-2 and TRBJ1-5, with D possibly TRBD1 on 5 matching bases. CDR1 and CDR2 from the germline V gene are SGHAT and FQNNGV. Trimming removed 4 bases at V and 4 bases at J, with 11 bases between. This CDR3 region has 14 residues.

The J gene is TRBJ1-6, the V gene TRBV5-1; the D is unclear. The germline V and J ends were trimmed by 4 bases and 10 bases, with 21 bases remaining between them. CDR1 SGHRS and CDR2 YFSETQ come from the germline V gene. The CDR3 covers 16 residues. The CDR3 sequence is CASSPGLDGPYSPLHF. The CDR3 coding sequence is TGCGCCAGCAGCCCAGGTTTGGACGGACCGTACTCACCCCTCCACTTT.

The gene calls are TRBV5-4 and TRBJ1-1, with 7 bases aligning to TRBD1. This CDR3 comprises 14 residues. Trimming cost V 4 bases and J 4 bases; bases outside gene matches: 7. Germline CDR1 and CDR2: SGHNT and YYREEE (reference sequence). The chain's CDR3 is CASSQGGVGTEAFF. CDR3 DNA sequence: TGTGCCAGCAGCCAAGGGGGCGTAGGCACTGAAGCTTTCTTT.

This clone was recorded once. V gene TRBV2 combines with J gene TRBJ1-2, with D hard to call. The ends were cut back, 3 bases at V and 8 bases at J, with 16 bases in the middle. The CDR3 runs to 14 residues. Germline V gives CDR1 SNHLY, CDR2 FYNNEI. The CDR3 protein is CASSDLTDGSGYTF. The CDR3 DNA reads TGTGCCAGCAGTGATCTCACGGACGGCTCGGGCTACACCTTC.

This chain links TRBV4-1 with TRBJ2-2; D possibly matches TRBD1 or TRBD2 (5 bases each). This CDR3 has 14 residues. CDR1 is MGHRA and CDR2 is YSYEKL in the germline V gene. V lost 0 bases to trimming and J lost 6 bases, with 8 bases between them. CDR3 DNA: TGCGCCAGCAGCCAAGATGGGGGACCCGGGGAGCTGTTTTTT. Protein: CASSQDGGPGELFF.

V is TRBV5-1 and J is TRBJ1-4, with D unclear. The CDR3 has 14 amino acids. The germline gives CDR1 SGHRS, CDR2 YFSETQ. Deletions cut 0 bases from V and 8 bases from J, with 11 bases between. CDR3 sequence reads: CASSLGRTAEKLFF. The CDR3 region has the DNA TGCGCCAGCAGCTTGGGGAGGACTGCGGAAAAACTGTTTTTT.

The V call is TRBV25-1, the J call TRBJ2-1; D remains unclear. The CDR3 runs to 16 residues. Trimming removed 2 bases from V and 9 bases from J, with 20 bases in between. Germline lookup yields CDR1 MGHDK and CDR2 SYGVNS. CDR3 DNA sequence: TGTGCCAGCAGTGAACCCCAGGCTCATCGGGCGATTGAGCAGTTCTTC. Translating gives CASSEPQAHRAIEQFF.

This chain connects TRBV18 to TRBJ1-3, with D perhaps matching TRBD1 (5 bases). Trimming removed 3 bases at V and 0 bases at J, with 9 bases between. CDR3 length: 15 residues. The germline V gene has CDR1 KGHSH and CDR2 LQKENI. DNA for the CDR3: TGTGCCAGCTCACCGGGACTCACCTCTGGAAACACCATATATTTT. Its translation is CASSPGLTSGNTIYF.

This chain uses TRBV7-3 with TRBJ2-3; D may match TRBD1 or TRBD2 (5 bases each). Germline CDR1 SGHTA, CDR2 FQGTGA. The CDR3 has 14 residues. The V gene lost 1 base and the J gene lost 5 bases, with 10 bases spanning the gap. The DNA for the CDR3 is TGTGCCAGCAGCTTAAGGGGGTTTAAAGATACGCAGTATTTT. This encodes CASSLRGFKDTQYF.

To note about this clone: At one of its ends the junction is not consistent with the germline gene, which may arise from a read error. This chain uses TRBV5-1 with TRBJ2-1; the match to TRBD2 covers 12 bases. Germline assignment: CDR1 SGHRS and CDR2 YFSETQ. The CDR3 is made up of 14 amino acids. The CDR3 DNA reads TGCGCCAGCAGACAGACTAGCGGGGGCCTCAAAGTAGTCTTC. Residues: CASRQTSGGLKVVF.

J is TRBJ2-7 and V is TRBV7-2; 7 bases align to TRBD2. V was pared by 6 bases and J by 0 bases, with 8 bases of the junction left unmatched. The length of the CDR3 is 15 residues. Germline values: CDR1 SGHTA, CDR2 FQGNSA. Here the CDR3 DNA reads TGTGCCAGCAGAAAGGCTAGCGGAAGCTCCTACGAGCAGTACTTC. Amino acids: CASRKASGSSYEQYF.

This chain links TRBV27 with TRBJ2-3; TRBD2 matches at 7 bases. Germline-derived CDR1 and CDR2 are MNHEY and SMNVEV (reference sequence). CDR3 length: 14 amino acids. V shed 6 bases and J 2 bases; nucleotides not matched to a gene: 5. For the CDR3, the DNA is TGTGCCAGCAGCGGGGACTACTCCACAGATACGCAGTATTTT. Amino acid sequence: CASSGDYSTDTQYF.

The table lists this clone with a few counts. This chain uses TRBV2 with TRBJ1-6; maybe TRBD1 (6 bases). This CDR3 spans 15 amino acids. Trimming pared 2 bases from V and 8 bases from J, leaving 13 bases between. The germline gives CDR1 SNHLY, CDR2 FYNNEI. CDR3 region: CASSEQGRRDSPLHF. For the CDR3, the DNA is TGTGCCAGCAGTGAACAGGGGAGGCGGGATTCACCCCTCCACTTT.

The DNA for the CDR3 is TGCAGCGTTGACATGGGACAGGGGGTATCAGATACGCAGTATTTT. Translation gives CSVDMGQGVSDTQYF. The J gene is TRBJ2-3, the V gene TRBV29-1, with 11 positions matching TRBD1. The germline CDR1 and CDR2 sequences are SQVTM and ANQGSEA. The CDR3 covers 15 residues. Trimming took 3 bases from V and 4 from J; bases not matched to a gene: 6.

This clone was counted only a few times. In DNA form, the CDR3 reads TGTGCCAGCAGCCCCAGGACAGACCCGCTTGGCACAGATACGCAGTATTTT. Protein sequence: CASSPRTDPLGTDTQYF. V usage is TRBV7-8 and J usage is TRBJ2-3; tentative D call: TRBD1 (6 bases). Trimming took 5 bases from V and 1 from J, leaving 19 bases between them. The CDR3 has 17 amino acids. Germline V gene sequence: CDR1 SGHVS, CDR2 FQNEAQ.